The next 26 T cell receptor beta chains were all read from a single sample in a study of control samples from healthy donors and cancer patients. Sequenced by immunoSEQ multiplex PCR; TCRdb stores in-frame clones only, minus some. Altogether 140,000 or so clones are present, under 90% being singletons, with the ten largest covering 4.9%. The material sequenced was blood. The receptor set was obtained from a young man in good health.

The V call is TRBV27, the J call TRBJ1-1; no reliable D call. Trimming removed 8 bases from V and 0 bases from J, with 13 bases in between. The CDR3 totals 14 residues. In germline, CDR1 is MNHEY, CDR2 SMNVEV (reference sequence). CDR3 amino acids: CASRVRSLNTEAFF. The CDR3 DNA sequence: TGTGCCAGCCGGGTCCGGAGCCTGAACACTGAAGCTTTCTTT.

The chain carries TRBV28 and TRBJ1-2; 7 bases align to TRBD1. Trimming took 3 bases from V and 0 from J; bases not matched to a gene: 7. Germline V lookup: CDR1 MDHEN, CDR2 SYDVKM. The CDR3 has 16 amino acids. The CDR3 sequence is CASSLFQGGANYGYTF. CDR3 bases: TGTGCCAGCAGTTTGTTCCAGGGGGGGGCTAACTATGGCTACACCTTC.

CDR3 DNA: TGCGCCAGCAGCCAAGGGGACAGCATTAACTATGGCTACACCTTC. Amino acid sequence: CASSQGDSINYGYTF. The V call is TRBV4-3, the J call TRBJ1-2, with TRBD1 identical over 7 bases. The ends lost 1 base at V and 1 base at J; junction bases unmatched: 3. CDR3 length: 15 residues. The germline V gene encodes CDR1 LGHNA and CDR2 YSLEER.

The chain is built from TRBV6-4 and TRBJ2-2; D remains ambiguous. CDR1 and CDR2 (germline): MRHNA, SNTAGT. V gave up 3 bases and J gave up 0 bases, with 2 bases separating them. The CDR3 loop spans 13 amino acids. CDR3 sequence: CASSEANTGELFF. DNA of the CDR3: TGTGCCAGCAGTGAAGCGAACACCGGGGAGCTGTTTTTT.

This rearrangement joins TRBV4-3 to TRBJ2-2; possible D gene TRBD1, 6 bases. This CDR3 is built from 15 residues. Looked up from germline, CDR1 is LGHNA and CDR2 is YSLEER. The ends were cut back, 0 bases at V and 5 bases at J, with 10 bases in the middle. The CDR3 sequence is CASSQDGGLTGELFF. As DNA, the CDR3 is TGCGCCAGCAGCCAAGATGGGGGCTTAACCGGGGAGCTGTTTTTT.

The rearrangement uses TRBV14 and TRBJ2-3; weak D call: TRBD2 (6 bases). Per germline, CDR1 SGHDN and CDR2 FVKESK. CDR3 length equals 13 residues. Trimming removed 1 base at V and 4 bases at J, with 6 bases between. CDR3 region: CASSQGGADTQYF. The CDR3 bases are TGTGCCAGCAGCCAAGGGGGGGCAGATACGCAGTATTTT.

V and J are TRBV18 and TRBJ2-2, with a tentative D call TRBD1 (5 bases). The ends were cut back, 3 bases at V and 1 base at J, with 6 bases in the middle. Germline V CDR1 and CDR2: KGHSH, LQKENI. The CDR3 is 14 residues long. CDR3 bases: TGTGCCAGCTCACCGACAGAGAACACCGGGGAGCTGTTTTTT. It codes for CASSPTENTGELFF.

This sequence joins TRBV25-1 and TRBJ2-3; 8 positions agree with TRBD2. Germline V gene sequence: CDR1 MGHDK, CDR2 SYGVNS. This CDR3 region has 18 residues. Trimming cost V 8 bases and J 5 bases; bases outside gene matches: 21. Written as DNA, the CDR3 is TGTGCCAGCGGGGGGAGTAGCGGGATACACGCCCCCAAAGATACGCAGTATTTT. It yields the protein CASGGSSGIHAPKDTQYF. The variable domain in full, completed from reference TRBV25-1 and TRBJ2-3, reads EADIYQTPRYLVIGTGKKITLECSQTMGHDKMYWYQQDPGMELHLIHYSYGVNSTEKGDLSSESTVSRIRTEHFPLTLESARPSHTSQYLCASGGSSGIHAPKDTQYFGPGTRLTVL.

In its sample, this clone was seen once. The chain has TRBV4-1 and TRBJ2-1, with 7 bases matching TRBD2. The germline V gene encodes CDR1 MGHRA and CDR2 YSYEKL. This CDR3 comprises 16 residues. Trimming cost V 3 bases and J 6 bases; bases outside gene matches: 11. The CDR3 is CASSQPGGGSPNEQFF. CDR3 nucleotide sequence: TGCGCCAGCAGCCAGCCTGGCGGGGGTTCGCCCAATGAGCAGTTCTTC.

About this clone itself: One junction end does not reproduce the germline sequence, and a read error may be involved. The chain carries TRBV11-2 and TRBJ2-7; tentatively, D is TRBD1 or TRBD2 (5 bases each). CDR1 is SGHAT and CDR2 is FQNNGV in the germline V gene. The length of the CDR3 is 11 residues. CDR3 residues: CASSLDGGLHF. The CDR3 DNA reads TGTGCCAGCAGCTTAGATGGGGGTCTTCACTTC.

The CDR3 DNA reads TGTGCCAGCCTCAGGGGCGCGGATGAAAAACTGTTTTTT. This gives the protein CASLRGADEKLFF. V is TRBV7-9 and J is TRBJ1-4, with D tentatively TRBD1 (6 bases). The CDR3 contains 13 residues. The germline V and J ends were trimmed by 8 bases and 6 bases, with 13 bases remaining between them. In germline, CDR1 is SEHNR, CDR2 FQNEAQ (reference sequence).

The V call is TRBV5-5, the J call TRBJ2-1; D is unresolved. Per the germline V gene, CDR1 is SGHKS and CDR2 is YYEKEE (reference sequence). Trimming took 0 bases from V and 0 from J, leaving 13 bases between them. The CDR3 has 17 amino acids. The CDR3 loop is CASSLVLVRASYNEQFF. CDR3 DNA: TGTGCCAGCAGCTTGGTACTTGTCCGAGCCTCCTACAATGAGCAGTTCTTC.

The CDR3 DNA reads as TGCAGTGCTAGTTCTGGACAGGGGCAACCAGAGACCCAGTACTTC. Translating it yields CSASSGQGQPETQYF. The V call is TRBV20-1, the J call TRBJ2-5; 9 bases agree with TRBD1. The CDR3 contains 15 residues. Germline V gene data show CDR1 as DFQATT and CDR2 as SNEGSKA (reference sequence). Trimming took 3 bases from V and 4 from J; bases not matched to a gene: 9.

This rearrangement joins TRBV4-3 to TRBJ2-4; D gene unclear. V was cut by 0 bases and J by 2 bases, with 14 bases left in between. The CDR3 is made up of 17 amino acids. CDR1 and CDR2 from the germline V gene are LGHNA and YSLEER. The CDR3 region has the DNA TGCGCCAGCAGCCAAGAAACGATGAGGAGCTCCAAAAACATTCAGTACTTC. This sequence encodes CASSQETMRSSKNIQYF.

The J gene is TRBJ1-1, the V gene TRBV7-2; D perhaps matches TRBD1 (6 bases). Germline lookup yields CDR1 SGHTA and CDR2 FQGNSA. The CDR3 extends over 15 amino acids. Trimming removed 1 base from V and 1 base from J, with 10 bases in between. This CDR3 is CASSLVGGTNTEAFF. DNA for the CDR3: TGTGCCAGCAGCTTAGTAGGGGGGACGAACACTGAAGCTTTCTTT.

The genes are TRBV19 and TRBJ1-5, with D perhaps matching TRBD1 (6 bases). CDR3 length equals 16 residues. V lost 4 bases, J lost 3 bases, and 16 bases lay in between. The germline V gene encodes CDR1 LNHDA and CDR2 SQIVND (reference sequence). The CDR3 region is CASSTPRGAANQPQHF. In DNA, the CDR3 is TGTGCCAGTAGTACCCCGAGGGGGGCGGCCAATCAGCCCCAGCATTTT.

The rearrangement links TRBV5-5 to TRBJ1-4; maybe TRBD1 (5 bases). This CDR3 has 16 amino acids. The ends were cut back, 0 bases at V and 0 bases at J, with 9 bases in the middle. Germline V gene data show CDR1 as SGHKS and CDR2 as YYEKEE (reference sequence). The CDR3 DNA follows: TGTGCCAGCAGCTTGGGTCAGGGTGCAACTAATGAAAAACTGTTTTTT. It yields the protein CASSLGQGATNEKLFF.

CDR3 loop: CASSLGDRVFGYTF. Here the CDR3 DNA reads TGTGCCAGCAGCTTAGGGGACAGGGTGTTTGGCTACACCTTC. The rearrangement uses TRBV7-9 and TRBJ1-2; 9 bases agree with TRBD1. The junction had 4 bases not matched to a gene; V was cut back by 1 base and J by 7 bases. Germline V gene sequence: CDR1 SEHNR, CDR2 FQNEAQ (reference sequence). The CDR3 is 14 residues long.

V is TRBV19 and J is TRBJ1-1, with D perhaps matching TRBD1 (6 bases). There are 15 residues in the CDR3. CDR1 and CDR2 (germline): LNHDA, SQIVND (reference sequence). Trimming cost V 5 bases and J 4 bases, with 17 bases left between them. The CDR3 loop is CASSLGSLGGTEAFF. DNA for the CDR3: TGTGCCAGTAGTCTCGGGAGCCTAGGGGGCACTGAAGCTTTCTTT.

This chain's CDR3 is CSVLRGTTGSGYTF. CDR3 nucleotide sequence: TGCAGCGTTCTGCGGGGGACCACGGGGAGTGGCTACACCTTC. The rearrangement uses TRBV29-1 and TRBJ1-2; a weak D match, TRBD1 (5 bases). CDR1 is SQVTM, CDR2 ANQGSEA, per germline. The CDR3 spans 14 residues. Trimming took off 5 bases at V and 7 bases at J, with 20 bases between the two ends.

This clone has only one observation. The CDR3 DNA is TGCGCCAGCAGCCAAGAGCCCCCGGGGACTAGCGGGGGGTGGCAGTATTTT. It yields the protein CASSQEPPGTSGGWQYF. This chain joins TRBV4-3 and TRBJ2-3; 15 bases match TRBD2. Germline values: CDR1 LGHNA, CDR2 YSLEER. The CDR3 spans 17 residues. V lost 0 bases, J lost 11 bases, and 9 bases stayed unmatched.

The CDR3 DNA follows: TGTGCCACCAGTGACGCTGGACCAAGGGTTGGCAATGAGCAGTTCTTC. Its protein product is CATSDAGPRVGNEQFF. The chain links TRBV24-1 to TRBJ2-1, with D unresolved. This CDR3 comprises 16 residues. V was pared by 4 bases and J by 6 bases, with 18 bases between. Germline V CDR1 and CDR2: KGHDR, SFDVKD.

J is TRBJ1-3 and V is TRBV4-1; D is unclear. The CDR3 has 13 amino acids. The V gene lost 1 base and the J gene lost 5 bases, with 6 bases spanning the gap. Germline CDR1 and CDR2: MGHRA and YSYEKL. DNA for the CDR3: TGCGCCAGCAGCCAAGGACCTAGAAACACCATATATTTT. Translated: CASSQGPRNTIYF.

The rearrangement joins TRBV6-1 to TRBJ2-7, with 8 bases that match TRBD2. The CDR3 has 15 residues. Germline CDR1 MNHNS, CDR2 SASEGT. J gave up 2 bases and V 7 bases, and 10 bases lay outside the gene matches. The CDR3 region is CASTLSGTSPYEQYF. The CDR3 bases are TGTGCCAGCACCCTTAGCGGGACTAGTCCCTACGAGCAGTACTTC.

The chain carries TRBV9 and TRBJ2-3; 7 positions match TRBD2. Per the germline V gene, CDR1 is SGDLS and CDR2 is YYNGEE. This CDR3 is 16 amino acids long. The V gene end was trimmed by 4 bases and the J gene end by 1 base; junction bases not matched to a gene: 9. The CDR3 DNA reads as TGTGCCAGCAGCCCCCGCGGGGCGGGGGGCACAGATACGCAGTATTTT. This encodes CASSPRGAGGTDTQYF.

The V and J genes are TRBV4-3 and TRBJ2-3, with 14 nucleotides matching TRBD2. Germline trimming cut 4 bases from V and 5 bases from J; bases unmatched to any gene: 8. CDR1 and CDR2 from the germline V gene are LGHNA and YSLEER. CDR3 length: 17 residues. CDR3 in amino acids: CASSREGLAGAGDTQYF. DNA for the CDR3: TGCGCCAGCAGCCGGGAGGGACTAGCGGGGGCGGGAGATACGCAGTATTTT.